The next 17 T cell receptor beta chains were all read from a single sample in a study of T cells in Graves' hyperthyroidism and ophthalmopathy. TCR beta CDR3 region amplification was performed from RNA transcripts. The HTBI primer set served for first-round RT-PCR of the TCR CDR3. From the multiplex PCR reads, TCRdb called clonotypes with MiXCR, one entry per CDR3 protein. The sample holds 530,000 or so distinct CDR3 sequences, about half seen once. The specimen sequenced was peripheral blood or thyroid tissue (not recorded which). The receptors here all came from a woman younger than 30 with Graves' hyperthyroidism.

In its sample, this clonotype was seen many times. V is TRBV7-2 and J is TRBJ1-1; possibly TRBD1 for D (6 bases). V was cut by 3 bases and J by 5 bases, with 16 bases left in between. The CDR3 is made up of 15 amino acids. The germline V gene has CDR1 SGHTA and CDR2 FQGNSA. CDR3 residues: CASSFGWGAWTEAFF. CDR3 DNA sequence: TGTGCCAGCAGCTTCGGTTGGGGGGCATGGACTGAAGCTTTCTTT.

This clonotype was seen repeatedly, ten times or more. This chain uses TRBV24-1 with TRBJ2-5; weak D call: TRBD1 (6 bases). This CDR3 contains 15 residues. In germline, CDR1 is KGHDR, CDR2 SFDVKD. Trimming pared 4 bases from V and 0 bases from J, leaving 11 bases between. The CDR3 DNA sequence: TGTGCCACCAGTGACCAAGACAGGTACCAAGAGACCCAGTACTTC. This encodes CATSDQDRYQETQYF.

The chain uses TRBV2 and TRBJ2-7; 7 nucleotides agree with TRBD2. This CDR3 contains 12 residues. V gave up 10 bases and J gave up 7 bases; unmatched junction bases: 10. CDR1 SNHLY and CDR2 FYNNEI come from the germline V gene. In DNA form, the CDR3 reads TGTGCCAATGGACTAGTAGCCAATGAGCAGTACTTC. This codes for CANGLVANEQYF.

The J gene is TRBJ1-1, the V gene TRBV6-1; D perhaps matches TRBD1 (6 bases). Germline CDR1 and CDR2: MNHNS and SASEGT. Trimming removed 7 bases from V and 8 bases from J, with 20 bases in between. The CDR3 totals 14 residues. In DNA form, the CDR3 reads TGTGCCAGCACTGGGACACTACCAAGACTGGAAGCTTTCTTT. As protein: CASTGTLPRLEAFF.

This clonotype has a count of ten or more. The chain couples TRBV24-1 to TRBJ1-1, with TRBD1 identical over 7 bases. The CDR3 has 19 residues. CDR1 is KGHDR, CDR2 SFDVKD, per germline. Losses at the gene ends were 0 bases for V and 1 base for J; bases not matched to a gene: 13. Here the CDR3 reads CATSDLQKGPGQQNTEAFF. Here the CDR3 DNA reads TGTGCCACCAGTGATTTGCAAAAGGGCCCGGGACAGCAGAACACTGAAGCTTTCTTT.

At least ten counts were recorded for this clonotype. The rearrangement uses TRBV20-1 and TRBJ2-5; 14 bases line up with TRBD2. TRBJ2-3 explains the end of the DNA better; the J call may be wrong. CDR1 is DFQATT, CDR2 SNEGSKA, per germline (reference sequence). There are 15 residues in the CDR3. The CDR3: CSAATSGRALDTQYF. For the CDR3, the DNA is TGCAGTGCTGCGACTAGCGGGAGGGCCTTAGATACGCAGTATTTT.

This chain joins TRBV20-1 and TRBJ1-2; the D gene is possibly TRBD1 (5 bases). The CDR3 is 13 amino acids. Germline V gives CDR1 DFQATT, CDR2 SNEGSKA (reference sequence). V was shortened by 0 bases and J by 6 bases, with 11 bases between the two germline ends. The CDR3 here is CSARDRAFNGYTF. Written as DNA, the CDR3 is TGCAGTGCTAGAGACAGGGCCTTTAATGGCTACACCTTC.

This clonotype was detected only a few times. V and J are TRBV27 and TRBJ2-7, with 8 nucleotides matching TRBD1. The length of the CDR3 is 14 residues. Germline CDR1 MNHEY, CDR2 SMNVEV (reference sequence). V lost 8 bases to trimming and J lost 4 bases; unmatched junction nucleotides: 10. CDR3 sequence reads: CASGGQGRSYEQYF. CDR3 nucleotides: TGTGCCAGCGGTGGACAGGGTCGATCTTACGAGCAGTACTTC.

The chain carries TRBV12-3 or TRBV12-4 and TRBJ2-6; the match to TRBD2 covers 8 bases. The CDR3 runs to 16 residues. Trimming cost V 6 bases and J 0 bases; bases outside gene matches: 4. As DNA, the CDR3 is TGTGCCAGCAGCCACCGGGAGGGCTCTGGGGCCAACGTCCTGACTTTC. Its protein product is CASSHREGSGANVLTF.

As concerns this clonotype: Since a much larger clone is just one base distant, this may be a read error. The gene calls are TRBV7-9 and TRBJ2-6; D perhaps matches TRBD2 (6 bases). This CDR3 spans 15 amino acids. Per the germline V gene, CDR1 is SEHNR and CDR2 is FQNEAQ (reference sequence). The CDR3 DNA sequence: TGCGCCAGCAGCACGGGACTTACTGGGGCCAACGTCCTGACTTTC. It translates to CASSTGLTGANVLTF.

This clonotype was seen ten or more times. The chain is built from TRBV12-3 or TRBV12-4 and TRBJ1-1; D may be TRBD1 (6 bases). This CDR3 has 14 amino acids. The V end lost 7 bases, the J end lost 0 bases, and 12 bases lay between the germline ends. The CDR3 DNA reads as TGTGCCAGCAAGGTACAGGGCCTGAACACTGAAGCTTTCTTT. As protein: CASKVQGLNTEAFF.

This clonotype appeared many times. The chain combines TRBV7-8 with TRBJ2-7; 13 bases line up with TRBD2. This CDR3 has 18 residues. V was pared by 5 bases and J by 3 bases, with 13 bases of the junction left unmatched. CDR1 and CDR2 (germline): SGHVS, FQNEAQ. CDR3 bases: TGTGCCAGCAGCCAGGGACTAGCGGGAACTCCCTCTCTCTACGAGCAGTACTTC. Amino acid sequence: CASSQGLAGTPSLYEQYF.

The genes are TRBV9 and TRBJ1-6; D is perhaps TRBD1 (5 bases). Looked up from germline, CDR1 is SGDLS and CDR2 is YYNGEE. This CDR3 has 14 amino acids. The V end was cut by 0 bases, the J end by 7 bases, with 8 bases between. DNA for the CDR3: TGTGCCAGCAGCGTAGGGGGCAAGAATTCACCCCTCCACTTT. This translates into CASSVGGKNSPLHF.

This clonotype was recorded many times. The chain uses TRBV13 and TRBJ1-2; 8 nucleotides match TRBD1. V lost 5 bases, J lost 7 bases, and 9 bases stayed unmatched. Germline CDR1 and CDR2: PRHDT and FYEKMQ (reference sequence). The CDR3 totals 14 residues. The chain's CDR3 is CASSLRTGFGGYTF. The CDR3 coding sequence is TGTGCCAGCAGCCTACGGACAGGGTTTGGTGGCTACACCTTC.

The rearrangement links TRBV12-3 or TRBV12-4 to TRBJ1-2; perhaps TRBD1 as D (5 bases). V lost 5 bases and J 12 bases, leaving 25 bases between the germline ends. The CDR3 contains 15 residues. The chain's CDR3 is CASSPAGTPNSGNTF. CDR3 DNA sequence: TGTGCCAGCAGTCCCGCCGGGACTCCAAACTCTGGAAACACCTTC.

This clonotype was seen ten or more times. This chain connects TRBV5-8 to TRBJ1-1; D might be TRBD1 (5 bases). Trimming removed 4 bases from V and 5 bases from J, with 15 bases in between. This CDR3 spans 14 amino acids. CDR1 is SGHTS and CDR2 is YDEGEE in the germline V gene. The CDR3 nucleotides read TGTGCCAGCAGCGATGGGAGGGGAGGGACTGAAGCTTTCTTT. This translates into CASSDGRGGTEAFF.

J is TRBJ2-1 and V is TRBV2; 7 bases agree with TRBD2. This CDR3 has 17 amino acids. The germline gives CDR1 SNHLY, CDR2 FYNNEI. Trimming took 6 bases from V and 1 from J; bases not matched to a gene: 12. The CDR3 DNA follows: TGTGCCAGCAGGATGGGTCTAACTAGCGTTTCCTACAATGAGCAGTTCTTC. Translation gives CASRMGLTSVSYNEQFF.